One sample yielded the 2 T cell receptor beta chains listed below, sequenced in a study of tumor and adjacent non-tumor tissue in lung cancer. Three rounds of nested PCR, following a modified ARM-PCR protocol, produced the TCRbeta library. MiXCR, applied by TCRdb to the multiplex PCR reads, yields one record per CDR3 protein. Found here are some 120,000 distinct CDR3 sequences, around three fifths of them singletons; the top ten hold around 13%. This sample's RNA came from whole unsorted tissue. Sequencing was done on a sample of lung tumor tissue. The receptors originated from a young man with non-small cell lung cancer.

This clonotype was seen many times. This chain links TRBV20-1 with TRBJ2-5; D may be TRBD1 (5 bases). V lost 1 base, J lost 4 bases, and 10 bases lay in between. CDR1 is DFQATT and CDR2 is SNEGSKA in the germline V gene (reference sequence). The CDR3 contains 13 residues. The CDR3 loop is CSARGQRGETQYF. As DNA, the CDR3 is TGCAGTGCTAGAGGCCAAAGGGGAGAGACCCAGTACTTC.

Remarks on this clonotype: A much larger clone lies one base from this, so it may be a read error. V and J are TRBV6-2 or TRBV6-3 and TRBJ2-7; no reliable D call. Germline loops: CDR1 MNHEY, CDR2 SVGEGT. Deletions cut 0 bases from V and 5 bases from J, with 11 bases between. The CDR3 covers 14 residues. CDR3 in amino acids: CASSYSKDRHEQYF. The DNA for the CDR3 is TGTGCCAGCAGTTACTCGAAGGATAGGCACGAGCAGTACTTC.